Here is one TCR beta chain with its context. The data were taken from a study of shared clonotypes between healthy human individuals. Assay: immunoSEQ multiplex PCR; the TCRdb copy retains only in-frame clones and omits some. This sample has some 1.5 million clones, with roughly 95% found just once. Germline loops: CDR1 ENHRY, CDR2 SYGVKD. V shed 6 bases and J shed 5 bases, with 19 bases lying between them. The CDR3 is made up of 15 amino acids. This chain joins TRBV10-3 and TRBJ1-1, with D possibly matching TRBD1 (5 bases). The receptor's source is a man aged 25 to 40 in good health. The material sequenced was naive CD4+ T cells sorted from blood. Noted subset: CD45RA+ positively selected. CDR3 DNA sequence: TGTGCCATCAGGGCAGGGACGCTTACTACAACTGAAGCTTTCTTT. This sequence encodes CAIRAGTLTTTEAFF.